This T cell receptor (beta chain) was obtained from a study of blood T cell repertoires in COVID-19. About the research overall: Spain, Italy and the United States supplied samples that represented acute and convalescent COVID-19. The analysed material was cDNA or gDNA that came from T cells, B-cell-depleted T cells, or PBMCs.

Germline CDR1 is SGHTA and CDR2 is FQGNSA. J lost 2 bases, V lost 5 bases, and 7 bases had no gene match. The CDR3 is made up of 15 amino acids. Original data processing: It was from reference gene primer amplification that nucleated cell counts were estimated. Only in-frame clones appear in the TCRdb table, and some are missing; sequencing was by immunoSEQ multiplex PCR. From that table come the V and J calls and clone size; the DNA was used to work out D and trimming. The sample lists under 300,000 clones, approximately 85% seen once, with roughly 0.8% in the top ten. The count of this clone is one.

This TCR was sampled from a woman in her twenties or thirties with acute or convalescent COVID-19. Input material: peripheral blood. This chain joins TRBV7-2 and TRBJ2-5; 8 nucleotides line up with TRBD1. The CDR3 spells CASSTGGGGQETQYF. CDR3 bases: TGTGCCAGCAGCACAGGGGGAGGAGGACAAGAGACCCAGTACTTC. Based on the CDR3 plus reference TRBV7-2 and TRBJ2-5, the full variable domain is GAGVSQSPSNKVTEKGKDVELRCDPISGHTALYWYRQSLGQGLEFLIYFQGNSAPDKSGLPSDRFSAERTGGSVSTLTIQRTQQEDSAVYLCASSTGGGGQETQYFGPGTRLLVL.